These 26 T cell receptor beta chains share one sample of origin, sequenced in a study of blood T cell repertoires in COVID-19. The protocol was immunoSEQ multiplex PCR, while the TCRdb copy is restricted to in-frame clones and leaves out a portion. The table includes under 300,000 clones, 70% to 90% detected once. The source material was peripheral blood. The receptors shown here come from a woman aged 25-40 years with active or convalescent COVID-19.

This clone appeared once. The chain joins TRBV19 to TRBJ1-5, with 12 bases identical to TRBD1. CDR1 is LNHDA and CDR2 is SQIVND in the germline V gene (reference sequence). V shed 6 bases and J 0 bases; nucleotides not matched to a gene: 6. This CDR3 contains 17 residues. The DNA for the CDR3 is TGTGCCAGTAGCCGGGACAGGGGGCACGATAGCAATCAGCCCCAGCATTTT. As protein: CASSRDRGHDSNQPQHF.

This clone has just one count. The V and J genes are TRBV4-2 and TRBJ1-3, with TRBD1 as a possible D gene (5 bases). The V end lost 0 bases, the J end lost 3 bases, and 12 bases lay between the germline ends. This CDR3 is 16 amino acids long. The germline V gene encodes CDR1 LGHNA and CDR2 YNFKEQ. The CDR3 DNA sequence: TGTGCCAGCAGCCAAGATGCAGGGTATGGTGGAAACACCATATATTTT. This encodes CASSQDAGYGGNTIYF.

The CDR3, as DNA: TGTGCCAGCAGTTCCGGGACTAGCAGAGTGGAGACCCAGTACTTC. Translated: CASSSGTSRVETQYF. This chain links TRBV11-2 with TRBJ2-5; 9 nucleotides agree with TRBD2. Germline lookup yields CDR1 SGHAT and CDR2 FQNNGV. This CDR3 has 15 residues. Trimming removed 6 bases from V and 5 bases from J; junction bases left unmatched: 10.

J is TRBJ1-5 and V is TRBV7-2; no clear D gene. Germline lookup yields CDR1 SGHTA and CDR2 FQGNSA. Trimming took 1 base from V and 2 from J, leaving 9 bases between them. CDR3 length: 15 amino acids. The DNA for the CDR3 is TGTGCCAGCAGCTTAGGTTTGCAGGGCAATCAGCCCCAGCATTTT. It codes for CASSLGLQGNQPQHF.

V is TRBV7-2 and J is TRBJ1-1; 7 positions agree with TRBD1. V gave up 5 bases and J gave up 3 bases; unmatched junction bases: 3. CDR1 is SGHTA and CDR2 is FQGNSA in the germline V gene. The CDR3 length is 13 residues. The CDR3 loop reads CASSKQGYTEAFF. The DNA for the CDR3 is TGTGCCAGCAGCAAACAGGGGTACACTGAAGCTTTCTTT.

This clone was picked up a small number of times. The chain joins TRBV3-1 (or the pseudogene TRBV3-2) to TRBJ1-2; TRBD1 is a possible D gene (6 bases). V shed 1 base and J shed 7 bases, with 7 bases lying between them. Germline V gene lookup returns CDR1 LGHDT and CDR2 YNNKEL (reference sequence). The length of the CDR3 is 12 residues. The CDR3 DNA reads as TGTGCCAGCAGCCAAGCCAGGGGTGGCTACACCTTC. Its translation is CASSQARGGYTF.

The chain's CDR3 is CASSSRDTYSNQPQHF. In DNA, the CDR3 is TGTGCCAGCAGCTCCCGGGACACTTATAGCAATCAGCCCCAGCATTTT. The genes are TRBV21-1 and TRBJ1-5; the D call of TRBD1 is as the table states it, not checked on the DNA. TRBV21-1 is a documented pseudogene. This CDR3 contains 16 residues.

The V call is TRBV5-4, the J call TRBJ1-2; tentatively, D is TRBD1 (6 bases). CDR3 size: 14 residues. With 7 bases removed from V and 6 bases from J, the gap between germline ends came to 19 bases. Germline CDR1 is SGHNT and CDR2 is YYREEE (reference sequence). CDR3 DNA: TGTGCCAGCTCACGGGGGGCAGAGATCGATGGCTACACCTTC. Its translation is CASSRGAEIDGYTF.

The chain carries TRBV30 and TRBJ2-2; a weak D match, TRBD2 (5 bases). V lost 0 bases and J 4 bases, leaving 12 bases between the germline ends. The CDR3 is made up of 15 amino acids. Germline V gives CDR1 GTSNPN, CDR2 SVGIG (reference sequence). The CDR3 sequence: CAWSVLTGGTGELFF. The CDR3 region has the DNA TGTGCCTGGAGTGTACTTACTGGAGGCACCGGGGAGCTGTTTTTT.

This chain joins TRBV7-2 and TRBJ2-3; 7 bases are shared with TRBD2. V lost 1 base to trimming and J lost 1 base; unmatched junction nucleotides: 14. Germline-derived CDR1 and CDR2 are SGHTA and FQGNSA. The CDR3 spans 19 residues. The CDR3 reads CASSLDGPGGGARTDTQYF. The CDR3 nucleotides are TGTGCCAGCAGCTTAGATGGGCCTGGGGGAGGGGCTCGCACAGATACGCAGTATTTT.

Here the CDR3 DNA reads TGTGCCAGTAGTAATATCCGCAGGGGTACAGGAGGAGAGCAGTACTTC. It yields the protein CASSNIRRGTGGEQYF. The chain links TRBV19 to TRBJ2-7, with D possibly being TRBD1 (6 bases). V lost 4 bases to trimming and J lost 7 bases, with 23 bases between them. The CDR3 covers 16 residues. Germline V gene data show CDR1 as LNHDA and CDR2 as SQIVND (reference sequence). Supplemented by reference TRBV19 and TRBJ2-7, the full variable domain reads DGGITQSPKYLFRKEGQNVTLSCEQNLNHDAMYWYRQDPGQGLRLIYYSQIVNDFQKGDIAEGYSVSREKKESFPLTVTSAQKNPTAFYLCASSNIRRGTGGEQYFGPGTRLTVT.

This chain joins TRBV4-3 and TRBJ1-6; D might be TRBD1 (6 bases). The CDR3 contains 16 residues. Germline V lookup: CDR1 LGHNA, CDR2 YSLEER. V shed 1 base and J shed 7 bases, with 14 bases lying between them. The CDR3 spells CASSQVPNRENSPLHF. In DNA form, the CDR3 reads TGCGCCAGCAGCCAAGTCCCGAACAGGGAAAATTCACCCCTCCACTTT.

The J gene is TRBJ1-4, the V gene TRBV2; D gene ambiguous. Trimming left V 0 bases short and J 5 bases short, with 10 bases between. The CDR3 is 15 amino acids. Germline CDR1 and CDR2: SNHLY and FYNNEI. Here the CDR3 DNA reads TGTGCCAGCAGTGAAGCGCTTCGAGGAAATGAAAAACTGTTTTTT. It is translated as CASSEALRGNEKLFF.

The chain recombines TRBV5-1 with TRBJ1-2; 11 bases align to TRBD1. Germline values: CDR1 SGHRS, CDR2 YFSETQ. J lost 7 bases, V lost 5 bases, and 4 bases had no gene match. This CDR3 is built from 13 residues. CDR3 in amino acids: CASSAGTGGGYTF. CDR3 nucleotide sequence: TGCGCCAGCAGTGCCGGGACAGGGGGTGGCTACACCTTC.

This clone occurred once. V and J are TRBV2 and TRBJ1-4, with unresolved D. The CDR3 consists of 14 residues. V lost 8 bases, J lost 3 bases, and 13 bases lay in between. CDR1 SNHLY and CDR2 FYNNEI come from the germline V gene. The CDR3 DNA sequence: TGTGCCAGCCGTTTGGAGCTGCCTAATGAAAAACTGTTTTTT. Translating it yields CASRLELPNEKLFF.

The V and J genes are TRBV13 and TRBJ1-6; 11 bases are a match to TRBD1. Germline-derived CDR1 and CDR2 are PRHDT and FYEKMQ (reference sequence). Trimming removed 5 bases from V and 8 bases from J; junction bases left unmatched: 8. CDR3 length: 16 amino acids. The CDR3 DNA is TGTGCCAGCAGCCCCACCCTGGGACAGGGGGATTCACCCCTCCACTTT. This codes for CASSPTLGQGDSPLHF.

This chain uses TRBV5-5 with TRBJ2-2, with TRBD1 matching 7 bases. With 4 bases clipped from V and 4 bases from J, the junction kept 13 bases outside the gene matches. This CDR3 contains 17 residues. Germline V lookup: CDR1 SGHKS, CDR2 YYEKEE (reference sequence). The CDR3 region is CASSPRVGGAGTGELFF. In DNA form, the CDR3 reads TGTGCCAGCAGCCCTAGGGTAGGGGGCGCGGGCACCGGGGAGCTGTTTTTT.

The chain uses TRBV6-2 or TRBV6-3 and TRBJ2-1; 11 nucleotides match TRBD1. J was trimmed by 5 bases and V by 1 base; bases with no gene match: 1. Germline loops: CDR1 MNHEY, CDR2 SVGEGT. The length of the CDR3 is 15 residues. CDR3 sequence reads: CASSYWDRGDNEQFF. The DNA of the CDR3 is TGTGCCAGCAGTTACTGGGACAGGGGGGACAATGAGCAGTTCTTC.

This chain connects TRBV5-1 to TRBJ2-1; 15 bases are a match to TRBD2. This CDR3 comprises 17 residues. Germline-derived CDR1 and CDR2 are SGHRS and YFSETQ. V lost 4 bases and J lost 6; bases outside the gene matches: 8. CDR3 sequence reads: CASSRQPGLAGGNEQFF. CDR3 coding DNA: TGCGCCAGCAGCAGACAGCCGGGACTAGCGGGGGGCAATGAGCAGTTCTTC.

The V and J genes are TRBV5-5 and TRBJ1-2; a weak D match, TRBD1 (5 bases). The CDR3 loop spans 16 amino acids. Germline lookup yields CDR1 SGHKS and CDR2 YYEKEE (reference sequence). V lost 4 bases to trimming and J lost 0 bases, with 16 bases between them. This CDR3 reads CASSPRPTVANYGYTF. CDR3 nucleotides: TGTGCCAGCAGCCCTCGCCCGACAGTCGCTAACTATGGCTACACCTTC.

V is TRBV5-1 and J is TRBJ2-1; no definite D call. In germline, CDR1 is SGHRS, CDR2 YFSETQ. The V end lost 0 bases, the J end lost 2 bases, and 6 bases lay between the germline ends. This CDR3 spans 14 amino acids. CDR3 coding DNA: TGCGCCAGCAGCTTGGGGCAGGCCTACAATGAGCAGTTCTTC. The encoded protein is CASSLGQAYNEQFF.

This clone was counted between two and nine times. This specimen includes other DNA sequences encoding the same CDR3. This sequence joins TRBV6-5 and TRBJ1-2; 8 bases are a match to TRBD1. CDR1 is MNHEY, CDR2 SVGAGI, per germline. This CDR3 spans 13 amino acids. The ends lost 5 bases at V and 3 bases at J; junction bases unmatched: 2. The CDR3 loop is CASSPTGDYGYTF. The DNA for the CDR3 is TGTGCCAGCAGTCCGACAGGGGACTATGGCTACACCTTC.

This chain connects TRBV5-4 to TRBJ1-4; D perhaps matches TRBD1 (5 bases). The CDR3 consists of 15 residues. V lost 2 bases and J lost 3, with 11 bases in between. Germline-derived CDR1 and CDR2 are SGHNT and YYREEE (reference sequence). Here the CDR3 reads CASSLDGAANEKLFF. CDR3 bases: TGTGCCAGCAGCTTAGATGGGGCAGCTAATGAAAAACTGTTTTTT. Based on the CDR3 plus reference TRBV5-4 and TRBJ1-4, the full variable domain is ETGVTQSPTHLIKTRGQQVTLRCSSQSGHNTVSWYQQALGQGPQFIFQYYREEENGRGNFPPRFSGLQFPNYSSELNVNALELDDSALYLCASSLDGAANEKLFFGSGTQLSVL.

The J gene is TRBJ1-1, the V gene TRBV19, with a possible D match to TRBD1 (5 bases). V lost 6 bases to trimming and J lost 6 bases, with 14 bases between them. Looked up from germline, CDR1 is LNHDA and CDR2 is SQIVND (reference sequence). The CDR3 has 13 residues. CDR3 DNA sequence: TGTGCCAGTAGCCTCTGGGGGGACCCTGAAGCTTTCTTT. Translating it yields CASSLWGDPEAFF.

The CDR3 DNA reads TGTGCCAGCAGTACGGCGGGGGGGCAAAACATTCAGTACTTC. Its protein is CASSTAGGQNIQYF. This sequence joins TRBV28 and TRBJ2-4, with 9 bases identical to TRBD2. The J segment lost 5 bases and the V segment lost 5 bases, leaving 4 bases of the junction unmatched. Germline lookup yields CDR1 MDHEN and CDR2 SYDVKM. The CDR3 is made up of 14 amino acids. The variable domain in full, completed from reference TRBV28 and TRBJ2-4, reads DVKVTQSSRYLVKRTGEKVFLECVQDMDHENMFWYRQDPGLGLRLIYFSYDVKMKEKGDIPEGYSVSREKKERFSLILESASTNQTSMYLCASSTAGGQNIQYFGAGTRLSVL.

V usage is TRBV2 and J usage is TRBJ1-2; possibly TRBD1 for D (5 bases). The CDR3 contains 14 residues. Trimming left V 4 bases short and J 5 bases short, with 14 bases between. CDR1 and CDR2 (germline): SNHLY, FYNNEI. The CDR3 here is CASSATLGGYGYTF. CDR3 coding DNA: TGTGCCAGCAGTGCAACCCTCGGGGGGTATGGCTACACCTTC.